Shown below are 5 T cell receptor beta chains from a single sample sequenced in a study of blood T cell repertoires in COVID-19. TCRdb's copy holds only in-frame clones and misses some; the assay was immunoSEQ multiplex PCR. The sample has some 300,000 clones, 70% to 90% seen once. Material: PBMCs or T cells enriched from blood (not recorded which). All receptors come from a man younger than 40 who had recovered from COVID-19.

The rearrangement uses TRBV19 and TRBJ1-4, with D unresolved. The CDR3 is 13 residues long. Germline values: CDR1 LNHDA, CDR2 SQIVND (reference sequence). V lost 7 bases and J 6 bases, leaving 12 bases between the germline ends. CDR3 bases: TGTGCCAGTAAGAGGCAGACGGATGAAAAACTGTTTTTT. This sequence encodes CASKRQTDEKLFF.

This clone has only a few counts. V is TRBV11-3 and J is TRBJ2-1; 7 bases are shared with TRBD1. The trim removed 5 bases at V and 11 bases at J, leaving 6 bases unmatched. The germline V gene encodes CDR1 SGHNT and CDR2 YENEEA. The CDR3 extends over 12 amino acids. The CDR3 loop reads CASSVGTEKQFF. For the CDR3, the DNA is TGTGCCAGCAGCGTAGGGACAGAGAAGCAGTTCTTC.

This clone turned up a few times. The rearrangement joins TRBV11-3 to TRBJ2-7; 8 bases match TRBD2. With V trimmed by 5 bases and J by 5 bases, 8 bases remained unmatched. CDR1 SGHNT and CDR2 YENEEA come from the germline V gene. The CDR3 has 14 amino acids. The CDR3 sequence: CASSHSSGTDEQYF. CDR3 sequence (DNA): TGTGCCAGCAGCCATAGTAGCGGGACCGACGAGCAGTACTTC.

The J gene is TRBJ2-4, the V gene TRBV19; weak D call: TRBD2 (5 bases). Trimming removed 3 bases from V and 8 bases from J, with 11 bases in between. Germline loops: CDR1 LNHDA, CDR2 SQIVND (reference sequence). The CDR3 runs to 13 residues. CDR3 bases: TGTGCCAGTAGTATCGGTCGGGAAGACATTCAGTACTTC. The encoded protein is CASSIGREDIQYF. The entire variable domain, with the rest obtained from reference TRBV19 and TRBJ2-4, is as follows: DGGITQSPKYLFRKEGQNVTLSCEQNLNHDAMYWYRQDPGQGLRLIYYSQIVNDFQKGDIAEGYSVSREKKESFPLTVTSAQKNPTAFYLCASSIGREDIQYFGAGTRLSVL.

V gene TRBV5-6 combines with J gene TRBJ1-4, with D hard to call. The germline V gene encodes CDR1 SGHDT and CDR2 YYEEEE. This CDR3 has 16 amino acids. V gave up 1 base and J gave up 8 bases, with 18 bases separating them. CDR3 in amino acids: CASSLRGDWRGEKLFF. DNA for the CDR3: TGTGCCAGCAGCTTGCGGGGAGACTGGCGTGGAGAAAAACTGTTTTTT.